One TCR beta chain is described in this entry. Its cognate antigen is unknown. This entry is derived from a study of lymphopenia after photon versus proton radiotherapy. Study-level findings and limits: Larger post-nadir TCR diversity loss correlated inversely with survival in deceased patients. Photon-treated patients lost naive T cells and TCR diversity; proton-treated stayed stable.

Sequenced by immunoSEQ multiplex PCR; TCRdb stores in-frame clones only, minus some. This table has some 170,000 clones, roughly nine tenths appearing once. The receptor comes from a man aged 45-65 years with gastric cancer. Here the sequenced sample was peripheral blood, taken from a patient treated with photon-based radiotherapy.

Here the CDR3 reads CASSTDSQETQYF. CDR3 coding DNA: TGTGCCAGCAGCACCGACTCGCAAGAGACCCAGTACTTC. The chain carries TRBV7-2 and TRBJ2-5, with D uncertain. V gave up 5 bases and J gave up 2 bases, with 9 bases separating them. CDR1 and CDR2 (germline): SGHTA, FQGNSA. The CDR3 extends over 13 amino acids.